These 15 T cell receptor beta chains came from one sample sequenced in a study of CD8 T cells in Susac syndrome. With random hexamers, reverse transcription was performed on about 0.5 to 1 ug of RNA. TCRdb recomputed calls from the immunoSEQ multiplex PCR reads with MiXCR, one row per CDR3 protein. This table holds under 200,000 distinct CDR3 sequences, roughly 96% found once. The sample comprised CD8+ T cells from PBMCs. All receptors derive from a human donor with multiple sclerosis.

CDR3: CATRTDGGTGELFF. In DNA form, the CDR3 reads TGTGCCACCAGGACCGACGGGGGCACCGGGGAGCTGTTTTTT. The genes are TRBV15 and TRBJ2-2; D is perhaps TRBD2 (6 bases). CDR1 and CDR2 (germline): LNHNV, YYDKDF (reference sequence). CDR3 length equals 14 residues. The V gene lost 6 bases and the J gene lost 4 bases, with 12 bases spanning the gap.

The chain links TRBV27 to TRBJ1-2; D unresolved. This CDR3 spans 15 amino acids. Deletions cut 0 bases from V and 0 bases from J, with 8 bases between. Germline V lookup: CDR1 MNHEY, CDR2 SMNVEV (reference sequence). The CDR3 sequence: CASSLSNRPNYGYTF. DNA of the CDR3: TGTGCCAGCAGTTTATCGAATCGGCCTAACTATGGCTACACCTTC.

The CDR3, as DNA: TGTGCCAGCAGCCCACCCCCGCAGGGGTGGAATGAGCAGTTCTTC. This gives the protein CASSPPPQGWNEQFF. The V call is TRBV7-2, the J call TRBJ2-1; D perhaps matches TRBD1 (6 bases). Germline V gene sequence: CDR1 SGHTA, CDR2 FQGNSA. The CDR3 is 15 residues long. The ends were cut back, 5 bases at V and 7 bases at J, with 18 bases in the middle.

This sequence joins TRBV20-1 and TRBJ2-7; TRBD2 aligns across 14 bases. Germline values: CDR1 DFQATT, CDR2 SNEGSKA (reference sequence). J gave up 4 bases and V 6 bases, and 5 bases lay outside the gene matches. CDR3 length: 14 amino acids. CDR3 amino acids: CSARTSGGIYEQYF. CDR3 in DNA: TGCAGTGCAAGGACTAGCGGGGGGATATACGAGCAGTACTTC.

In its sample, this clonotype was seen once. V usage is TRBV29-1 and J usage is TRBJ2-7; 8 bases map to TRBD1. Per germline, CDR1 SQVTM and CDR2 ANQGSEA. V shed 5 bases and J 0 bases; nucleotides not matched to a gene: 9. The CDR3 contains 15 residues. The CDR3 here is CSVRRQGTSSYEQYF. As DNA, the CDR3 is TGCAGCGTTCGCCGACAGGGGACCAGCTCCTACGAGCAGTACTTC.

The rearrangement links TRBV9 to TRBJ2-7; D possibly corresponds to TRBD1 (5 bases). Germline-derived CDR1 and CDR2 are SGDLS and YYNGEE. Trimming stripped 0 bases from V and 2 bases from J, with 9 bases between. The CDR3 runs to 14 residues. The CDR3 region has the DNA TGTGCCAGCAGCGTAGGGGGCGGAGCCTACGAGCAGTACTTC. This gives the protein CASSVGGGAYEQYF.

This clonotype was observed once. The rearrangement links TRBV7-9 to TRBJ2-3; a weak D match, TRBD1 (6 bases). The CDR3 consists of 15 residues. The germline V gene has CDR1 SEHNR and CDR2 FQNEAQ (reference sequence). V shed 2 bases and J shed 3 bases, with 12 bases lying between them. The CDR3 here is CASSLYGRGTDTQYF. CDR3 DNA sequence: TGTGCCAGCAGCTTATATGGCAGGGGAACAGATACGCAGTATTTT.

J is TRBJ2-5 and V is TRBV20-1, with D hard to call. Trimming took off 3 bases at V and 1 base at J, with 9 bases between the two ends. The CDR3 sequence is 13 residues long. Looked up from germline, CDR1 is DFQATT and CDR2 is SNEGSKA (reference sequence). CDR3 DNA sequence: TGCAGTGCTAGTCGTGTCCCCCAAGAGACCCAGTACTTC. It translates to CSASRVPQETQYF.

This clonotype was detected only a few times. The chain's CDR3 is CASSLWGTDTQYF. CDR3 coding DNA: TGTGCCAGCAGCTTATGGGGCACAGATACGCAGTATTTT. The gene calls are TRBV11-2 and TRBJ2-3; D unresolved. Trimming took off 2 bases at V and 1 base at J, with 4 bases between the two ends. This CDR3 is 13 amino acids long. Germline CDR1 and CDR2: SGHAT and FQNNGV.

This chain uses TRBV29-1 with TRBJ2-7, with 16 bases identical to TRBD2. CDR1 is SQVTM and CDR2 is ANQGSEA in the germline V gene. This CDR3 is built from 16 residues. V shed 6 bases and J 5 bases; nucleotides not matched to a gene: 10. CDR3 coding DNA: TGCAGCGTGAAGGGACTAGCGGGAGGGCCTTCCAACGAGCAGTACTTC. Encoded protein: CSVKGLAGGPSNEQYF.

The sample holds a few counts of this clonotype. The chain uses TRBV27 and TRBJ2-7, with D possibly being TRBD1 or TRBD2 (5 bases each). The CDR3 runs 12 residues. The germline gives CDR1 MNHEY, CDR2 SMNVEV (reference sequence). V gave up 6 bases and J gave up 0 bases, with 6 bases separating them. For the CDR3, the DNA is TGTGCCAGCAGGGGGGACTCCTACGAGCAGTACTTC. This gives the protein CASRGDSYEQYF.

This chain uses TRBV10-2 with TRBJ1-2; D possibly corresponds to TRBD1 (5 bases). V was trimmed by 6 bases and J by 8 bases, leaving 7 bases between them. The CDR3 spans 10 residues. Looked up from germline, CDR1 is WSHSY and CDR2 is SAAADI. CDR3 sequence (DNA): TGCGCCAGCAGGGGACCAGGCTACACCTTC. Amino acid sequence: CASRGPGYTF.

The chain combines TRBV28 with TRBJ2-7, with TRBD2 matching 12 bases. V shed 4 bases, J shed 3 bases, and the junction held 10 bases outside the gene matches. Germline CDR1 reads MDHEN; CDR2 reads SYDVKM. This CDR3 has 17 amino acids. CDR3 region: CASSSDLWGLAGYEQYF. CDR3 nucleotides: TGTGCCAGCAGTTCTGACTTATGGGGACTAGCGGGCTACGAGCAGTACTTC.

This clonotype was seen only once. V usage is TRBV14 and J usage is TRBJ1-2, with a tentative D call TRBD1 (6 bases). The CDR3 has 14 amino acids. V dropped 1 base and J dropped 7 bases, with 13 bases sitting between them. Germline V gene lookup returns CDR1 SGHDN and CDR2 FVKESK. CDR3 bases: TGTGCCAGCAGCCAAGCGGCGGGGGCAAGTGGCTACACCTTC. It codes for CASSQAAGASGYTF. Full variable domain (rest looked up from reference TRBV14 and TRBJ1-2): EAGVTQFPSHSVIEKGQTVTLRCDPISGHDNLYWYRRVMGKEIKFLLHFVKESKQDESGMPNNRFLAERTGGTYSTLKVQPAELEDSGVYFCASSQAAGASGYTFGSGTRLTVV.

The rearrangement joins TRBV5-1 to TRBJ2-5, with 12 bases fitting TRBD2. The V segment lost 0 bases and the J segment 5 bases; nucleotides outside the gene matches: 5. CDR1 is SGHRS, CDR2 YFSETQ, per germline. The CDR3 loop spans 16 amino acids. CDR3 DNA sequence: TGCGCCAGCAGCTTGGAAGGACTAGCGGGGAGCGAGACCCAGTACTTC. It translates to CASSLEGLAGSETQYF.